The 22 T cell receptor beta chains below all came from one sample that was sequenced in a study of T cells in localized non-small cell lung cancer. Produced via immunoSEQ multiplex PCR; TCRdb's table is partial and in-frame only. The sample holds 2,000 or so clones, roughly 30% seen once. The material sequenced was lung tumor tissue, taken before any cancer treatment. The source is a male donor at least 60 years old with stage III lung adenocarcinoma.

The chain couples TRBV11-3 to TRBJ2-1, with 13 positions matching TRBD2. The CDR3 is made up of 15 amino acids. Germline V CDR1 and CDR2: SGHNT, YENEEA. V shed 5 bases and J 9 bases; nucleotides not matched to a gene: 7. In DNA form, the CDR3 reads TGTGCCAGCAGCCAAAGGACTAGCGGGAGAATTGAGCAGTTCTTC. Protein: CASSQRTSGRIEQFF.

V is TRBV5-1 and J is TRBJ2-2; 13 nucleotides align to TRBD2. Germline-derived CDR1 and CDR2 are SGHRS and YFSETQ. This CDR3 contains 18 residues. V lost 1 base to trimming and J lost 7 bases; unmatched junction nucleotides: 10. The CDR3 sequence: CASSLTSTSGGAVGELFF. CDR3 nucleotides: TGCGCCAGCAGCTTGACCTCAACTAGCGGGGGGGCCGTCGGGGAGCTGTTTTTT.

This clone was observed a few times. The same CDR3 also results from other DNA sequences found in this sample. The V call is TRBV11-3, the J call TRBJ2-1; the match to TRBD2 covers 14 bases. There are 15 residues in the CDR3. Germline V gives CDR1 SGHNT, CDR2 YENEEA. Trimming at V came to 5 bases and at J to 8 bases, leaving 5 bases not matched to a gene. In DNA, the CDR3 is TGTGCCAGCAGCCTCGGACTAGCGGGAGGCTATGAGCAGTTCTTC. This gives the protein CASSLGLAGGYEQFF.

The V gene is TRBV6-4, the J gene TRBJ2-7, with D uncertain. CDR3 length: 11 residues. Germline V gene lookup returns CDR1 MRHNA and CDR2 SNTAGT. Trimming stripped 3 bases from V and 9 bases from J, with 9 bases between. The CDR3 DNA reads TGTGCCAGCAGTGAAGTTGGAGCGCAGTACTTC. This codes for CASSEVGAQYF.

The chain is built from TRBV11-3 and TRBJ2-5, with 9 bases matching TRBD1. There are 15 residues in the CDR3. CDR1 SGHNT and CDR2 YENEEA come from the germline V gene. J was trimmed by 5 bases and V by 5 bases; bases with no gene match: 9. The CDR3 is CASSPWDRAGETQYF. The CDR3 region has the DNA TGTGCCAGCAGCCCCTGGGACAGGGCCGGGGAGACCCAGTACTTC.

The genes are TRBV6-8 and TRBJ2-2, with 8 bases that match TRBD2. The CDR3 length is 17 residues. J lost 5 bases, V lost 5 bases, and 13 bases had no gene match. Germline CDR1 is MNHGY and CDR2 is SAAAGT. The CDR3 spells CASSPTGTSGSTGELFF. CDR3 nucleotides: TGTGCCAGCAGTCCCACAGGGACTAGTGGTAGTACCGGGGAGCTGTTTTTT.

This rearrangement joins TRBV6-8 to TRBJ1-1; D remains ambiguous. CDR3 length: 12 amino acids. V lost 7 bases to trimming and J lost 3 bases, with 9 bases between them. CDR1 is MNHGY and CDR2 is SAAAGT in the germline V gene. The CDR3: CASIMYDTEAFF. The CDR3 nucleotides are TGTGCCAGCATCATGTACGACACTGAAGCTTTCTTT.

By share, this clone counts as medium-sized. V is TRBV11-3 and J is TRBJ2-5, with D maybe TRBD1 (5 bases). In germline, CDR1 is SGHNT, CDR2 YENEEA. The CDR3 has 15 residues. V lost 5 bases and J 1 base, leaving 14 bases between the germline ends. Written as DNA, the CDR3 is TGTGCCAGCAGCACTACCGCAGGGATCCAAGAGACCCAGTACTTC. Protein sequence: CASSTTAGIQETQYF.

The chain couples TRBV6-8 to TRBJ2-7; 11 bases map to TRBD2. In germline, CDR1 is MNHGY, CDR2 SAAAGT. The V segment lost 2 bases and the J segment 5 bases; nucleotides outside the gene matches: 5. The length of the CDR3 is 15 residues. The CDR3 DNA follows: TGTGCCAGCAGTTACATGGGACTAGCGGTCAACGAGCAGTACTTC. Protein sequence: CASSYMGLAVNEQYF.

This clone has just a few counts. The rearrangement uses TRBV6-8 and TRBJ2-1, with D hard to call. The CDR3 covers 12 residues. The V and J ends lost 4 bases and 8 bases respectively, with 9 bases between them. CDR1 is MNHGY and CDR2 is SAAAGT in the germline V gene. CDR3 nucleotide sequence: TGTGCCAGCAGTTCATTCGTGGATGAGCAGTTCTTC. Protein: CASSSFVDEQFF.

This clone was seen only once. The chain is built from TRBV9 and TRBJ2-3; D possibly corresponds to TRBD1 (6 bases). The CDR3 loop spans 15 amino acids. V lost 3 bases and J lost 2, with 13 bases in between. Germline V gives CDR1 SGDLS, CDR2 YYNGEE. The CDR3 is CASSADRIDTDTQYF. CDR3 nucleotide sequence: TGTGCCAGCAGCGCCGACAGGATTGACACAGATACGCAGTATTTT.

CDR3 DNA sequence: TGTGCCAGCAGCCCTTTAGACAGGGCCACTGAAGCTTTCTTT. Translated, it gives CASSPLDRATEAFF. The chain recombines TRBV9 with TRBJ1-1; 7 bases map to TRBD1. CDR1 is SGDLS, CDR2 YYNGEE, per germline. V lost 4 bases and J lost 4; bases outside the gene matches: 7. The CDR3 has 14 amino acids.

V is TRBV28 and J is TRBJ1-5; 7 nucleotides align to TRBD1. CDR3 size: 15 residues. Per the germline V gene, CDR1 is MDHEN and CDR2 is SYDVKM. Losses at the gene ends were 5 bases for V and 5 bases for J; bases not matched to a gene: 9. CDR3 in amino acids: CASSPADRDHQPQHF. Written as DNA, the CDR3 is TGTGCCAGCAGTCCCGCCGACAGGGATCATCAGCCCCAGCATTTT. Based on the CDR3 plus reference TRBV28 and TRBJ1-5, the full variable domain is DVKVTQSSRYLVKRTGEKVFLECVQDMDHENMFWYRQDPGLGLRLIYFSYDVKMKEKGDIPEGYSVSREKKERFSLILESASTNQTSMYLCASSPADRDHQPQHFGDGTRLSIL.

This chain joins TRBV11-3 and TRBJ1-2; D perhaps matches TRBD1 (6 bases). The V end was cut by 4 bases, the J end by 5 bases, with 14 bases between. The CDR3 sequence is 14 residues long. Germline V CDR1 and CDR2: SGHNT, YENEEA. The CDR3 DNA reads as TGTGCCAGCAGCTATAGGGGAGGGGGATATGGCTACACCTTC. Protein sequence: CASSYRGGGYGYTF.

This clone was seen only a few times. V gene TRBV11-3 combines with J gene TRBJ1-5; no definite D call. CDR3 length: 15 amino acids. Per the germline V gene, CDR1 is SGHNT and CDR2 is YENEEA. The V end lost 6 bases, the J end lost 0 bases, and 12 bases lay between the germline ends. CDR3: CASRQAINSNQPQHF. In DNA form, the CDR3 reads TGTGCCAGCAGGCAAGCGATTAATAGCAATCAGCCCCAGCATTTT. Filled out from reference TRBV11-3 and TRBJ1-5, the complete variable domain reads EAGVVQSPRYKIIEKKQPVAFWCNPISGHNTLYWYLQNLGQGPELLIRYENEEAVDDSQLPKDRFSAERLKGVDSTLKIQPAELGDSAVYLCASRQAINSNQPQHFGDGTRLSIL.

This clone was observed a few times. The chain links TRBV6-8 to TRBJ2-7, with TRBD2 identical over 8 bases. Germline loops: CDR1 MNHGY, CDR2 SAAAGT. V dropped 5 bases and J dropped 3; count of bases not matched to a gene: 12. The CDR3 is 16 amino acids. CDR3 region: CASSMGLGEAVYEQYF. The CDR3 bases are TGTGCCAGCAGTATGGGACTAGGGGAAGCAGTCTACGAGCAGTACTTC.

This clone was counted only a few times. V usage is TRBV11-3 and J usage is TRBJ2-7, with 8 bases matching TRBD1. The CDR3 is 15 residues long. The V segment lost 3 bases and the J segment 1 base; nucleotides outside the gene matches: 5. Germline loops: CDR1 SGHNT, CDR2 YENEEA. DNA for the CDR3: TGTGCCAGCAGCTTGGACAGGGTCCTTTCCTACGAGCAGTACTTC. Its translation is CASSLDRVLSYEQYF.

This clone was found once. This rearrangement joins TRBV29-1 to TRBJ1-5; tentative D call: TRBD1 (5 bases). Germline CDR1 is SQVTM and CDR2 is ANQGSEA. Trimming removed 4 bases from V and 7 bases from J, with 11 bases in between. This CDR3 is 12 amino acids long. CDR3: CSVAGGGQPQHF. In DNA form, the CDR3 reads TGCAGCGTTGCCGGGGGGGGGCAGCCCCAGCATTTT.

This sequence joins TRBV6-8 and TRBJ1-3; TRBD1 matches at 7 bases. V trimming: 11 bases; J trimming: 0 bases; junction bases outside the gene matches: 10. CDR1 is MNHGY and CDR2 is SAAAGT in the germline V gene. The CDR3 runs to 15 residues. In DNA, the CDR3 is TGTGCCGTATCTTCCGACAGGGCCTCTGGAAACACCATATATTTT. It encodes CAVSSDRASGNTIYF.

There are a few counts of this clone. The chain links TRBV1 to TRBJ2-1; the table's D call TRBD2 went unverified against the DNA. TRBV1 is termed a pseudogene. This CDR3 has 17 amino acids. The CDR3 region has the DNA TGCGCCAGCAGCCAGACGTTGGCGGGAGCCTCCTACAATGAGCAGTTCTTC. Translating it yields CASSQTLAGASYNEQFF.

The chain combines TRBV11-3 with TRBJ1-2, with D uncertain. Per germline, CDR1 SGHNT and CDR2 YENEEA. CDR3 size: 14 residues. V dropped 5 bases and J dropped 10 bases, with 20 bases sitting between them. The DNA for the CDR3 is TGTGCCAGCAGCCCACCTACGGGCATTTTTATCTACACCTTC. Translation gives CASSPPTGIFIYTF. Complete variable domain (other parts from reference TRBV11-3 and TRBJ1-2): EAGVVQSPRYKIIEKKQPVAFWCNPISGHNTLYWYLQNLGQGPELLIRYENEEAVDDSQLPKDRFSAERLKGVDSTLKIQPAELGDSAVYLCASSPPTGIFIYTFGSGTRLTVV.

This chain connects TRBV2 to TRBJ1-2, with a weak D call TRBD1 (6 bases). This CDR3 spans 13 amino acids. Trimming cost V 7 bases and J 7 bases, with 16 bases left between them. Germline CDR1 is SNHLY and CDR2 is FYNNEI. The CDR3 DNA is TGTGCCAGCAATTTGCAGGGGCACGGTGGCTACACCTTC. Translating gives CASNLQGHGGYTF.